This entry is about one T cell receptor (beta chain). The sample is drawn from a study of PD-1 blockade in classical Hodgkin lymphoma. Assay used: immunoSEQ multiplex PCR; TCRdb lists only in-frame clones, some missing. The sample consists of nearly 35,000 clones, around 88% of them appearing once. Losses at the gene ends were 6 bases for V and 5 bases for J; bases not matched to a gene: 6. The CDR3 has 15 amino acids. Looked up from germline, CDR1 is SGHVS and CDR2 is FNYEAQ. Time point in this sample: newly diagnosed, previously untreated cHL patient sample. Magnetic negative selection purified CD4+ T cells from thawed PBMCs.

This receptor was identified in a human donor with classical Hodgkin lymphoma. Material for sequencing was CD4+ T cells from blood. The chain carries TRBV7-6 and TRBJ2-5; 13 bases align to TRBD2. CDR3 nucleotide sequence: TGTGCCAGCAGTCGGACTAGCGGGAGAATGGAGACCCAGTACTTC. This encodes CASSRTSGRMETQYF.